Below, 27 T cell receptor beta chains from the same sample are listed, as sequenced in a study of graft-versus-host responses after intestinal transplantation. Their antigens are not known. The protocol was immunoSEQ multiplex PCR, while the TCRdb copy is restricted to in-frame clones and leaves out a portion. The table includes over 65,000 clones, under 95% detected once. The sequences come from unstimulated CD8+ T cells sorted from spleen or lymph node cells, collected before transplant. The receptors here all came from a human donor who was the organ donor for an intestinal transplant.

A remark on this clone: The junction departs from germline at one end; a sequencing error may be responsible. The sample contains more than one DNA sequence encoding this CDR3. This chain links TRBV30 with TRBJ1-1; D not resolved. This CDR3 has 13 amino acids. Germline CDR1 is GTSNPN and CDR2 is SVGIG (reference sequence). The CDR3 is CAWSVSLSAGAFF. Written as DNA, the CDR3 is TGTGCATGGAGTGTATCGTTGTCGGCTGGGGCTTTCTTT. Supplemented by reference TRBV30 and TRBJ1-1, the full variable domain reads SQTIHQWPATLVQPVGSPLSLECTVEGTSNPNLYWYRQAAGRGLQLLFYSVGIGQISSEVPQNLSASRPQDRQFILSSKKLLLSDSGFYLCAWSVSLSAGAFFGQGTRLTVV.

A few counts support this clone. This chain links TRBV6-4 with TRBJ2-3, with 13 bases aligning to TRBD2. The CDR3 is 15 residues long. Germline V gene data show CDR1 as MRHNA and CDR2 as SNTAGT. J was trimmed by 2 bases and V by 5 bases; bases with no gene match: 1. This CDR3 is CASSTSGGATDTQYF. Written as DNA, the CDR3 is TGTGCCAGCAGTACTAGCGGGGGGGCCACAGATACGCAGTATTTT.

In DNA form, the CDR3 reads TGTGCCAGCAGCTTACGGGGGACCCCCTACGAGCAGTACTTC. Its protein product is CASSLRGTPYEQYF. This chain links TRBV7-9 with TRBJ2-7, with D perhaps TRBD2 (6 bases). Germline CDR1 is SEHNR and CDR2 is FQNEAQ (reference sequence). V lost 2 bases to trimming and J lost 2 bases, with 10 bases between them. The CDR3 is 14 residues long.

CDR3 region: CASSIDYLGYSYEQYF. CDR3 DNA sequence: TGTGCCAGTAGTATAGATTACCTAGGTTACTCCTACGAGCAGTACTTC. This chain joins TRBV19 and TRBJ2-7; no clear D. The CDR3 has 16 amino acids. The V and J ends lost 0 bases and 0 bases respectively, with 12 bases between them. From germline, CDR1 is LNHDA and CDR2 SQIVND (reference sequence).

The gene calls are TRBV9 and TRBJ1-3; TRBD1 is a possible D gene (6 bases). V was pared by 0 bases and J by 1 base, with 8 bases between. The CDR3 has 15 residues. Germline lookup yields CDR1 SGDLS and CDR2 YYNGEE. CDR3: CASSVGQGSGNTIYF. The CDR3 region has the DNA TGTGCCAGCAGCGTAGGGCAGGGGTCTGGAAACACCATATATTTT.

The chain joins TRBV10-1 to TRBJ1-6, with a possible D match to TRBD1 (5 bases). Germline V lookup: CDR1 WNHNN, CDR2 SYGVQD (reference sequence). The CDR3 has 13 residues. V was pared by 7 bases and J by 13 bases, with 17 bases between. CDR3 nucleotide sequence: TGCGCCAGCATGCCCCAGGGCCCGGGTCCCCTCCACTTT. This translates into CASMPQGPGPLHF.

This clone was counted between two and nine times. The V and J genes are TRBV19 and TRBJ1-6; D gene unclear. The germline V gene encodes CDR1 LNHDA and CDR2 SQIVND (reference sequence). This CDR3 has 13 residues. Trimming removed 11 bases at V and 6 bases at J, with 14 bases between. The chain's CDR3 is CACHRGGNSPLHF. In DNA, the CDR3 is TGTGCCTGTCATCGGGGTGGTAATTCACCCCTCCACTTT.

The gene calls are TRBV7-9 and TRBJ1-2; weak D call: TRBD1 (6 bases). Germline lookup yields CDR1 SEHNR and CDR2 FQNEAQ (reference sequence). The CDR3 runs 16 residues. The V end lost 4 bases, the J end lost 8 bases, and 23 bases lay between the germline ends. CDR3 nucleotides: TGTGCCAGCAGCTCGAGCCTCACGAACAGGGTAGAAGGCTACACCTTC. Its translation: CASSSSLTNRVEGYTF. The variable domain in full, completed from reference TRBV7-9 and TRBJ1-2, reads DTGVSQNPRHKITKRGQNVTFRCDPISEHNRLYWYRQTLGQGPEFLTYFQNEAQLEKSRLLSDRFSAERPKGSFSTLEIQRTEQGDSAMYLCASSSSLTNRVEGYTFGSGTRLTVV.

This sequence joins TRBV5-4 and TRBJ2-7; a possible D gene is TRBD1 (6 bases). The CDR3 totals 15 residues. The germline CDR1 and CDR2 sequences are SGHNT and YYREEE (reference sequence). Trimming pared 5 bases from V and 0 bases from J, leaving 15 bases between. This CDR3 is CASSYNRDNSYEQYF. CDR3 nucleotides: TGTGCCAGCAGTTATAACCGGGACAACTCCTACGAGCAGTACTTC. The full variable domain, rest sourced from reference TRBV5-4 and TRBJ2-7, is ETGVTQSPTHLIKTRGQQVTLRCSSQSGHNTVSWYQQALGQGPQFIFQYYREEENGRGNFPPRFSGLQFPNYSSELNVNALELDDSALYLCASSYNRDNSYEQYFGPGTRLTVT.

The V gene is TRBV5-6, the J gene TRBJ2-7, with D unresolved. CDR3 size: 14 residues. V was shortened by 1 base and J by 8 bases, with 16 bases between the two germline ends. The germline V gene has CDR1 SGHDT and CDR2 YYEEEE. This CDR3 reads CASSLSLVPSQQYF. In DNA form, the CDR3 reads TGTGCCAGCAGCTTGAGTCTTGTCCCTAGTCAGCAGTACTTC.

J is TRBJ2-5 and V is TRBV15, with a weak D call TRBD2 (7 bases). Trimming shortened V by 0 bases and J by 5 bases, and 13 bases separated the two germline ends. The germline V gene has CDR1 LNHNV and CDR2 YYDKDF (reference sequence). The CDR3 has 15 residues. CDR3 coding DNA: TGTGCCACCAGCAGAGAAGGGGGGGCGGGGGAGACCCAGTACTTC. This translates into CATSREGGAGETQYF.

To note about this clone: The sample holds other DNA sequences that translate to the same CDR3. The rearrangement uses TRBV7-9 and TRBJ1-1; D ambiguous. Trimming cost V 5 bases and J 5 bases, with 9 bases left between them. The germline V gene has CDR1 SEHNR and CDR2 FQNEAQ (reference sequence). This CDR3 region has 12 residues. In DNA form, the CDR3 reads TGTGCCAGCAGCCTGGGGTCTACTGAAGCTTTCTTT. This encodes CASSLGSTEAFF. Filled out from reference TRBV7-9 and TRBJ1-1, the complete variable domain reads DTGVSQNPRHKITKRGQNVTFRCDPISEHNRLYWYRQTLGQGPEFLTYFQNEAQLEKSRLLSDRFSAERPKGSFSTLEIQRTEQGDSAMYLCASSLGSTEAFFGQGTRLTVV.

The genes are TRBV7-2 and TRBJ2-7, with 14 bases aligning to TRBD2. Germline CDR1 SGHTA, CDR2 FQGNSA. The CDR3 sequence is 16 residues long. Germline trimming cut 5 bases from V and 3 bases from J; bases unmatched to any gene: 6. In nucleotides, the CDR3 is TGTGCCAGCAGCCTGGGACTAGCGGGAGAGTTCTACGAGCAGTACTTC. It is translated as CASSLGLAGEFYEQYF. Together with reference TRBV7-2 and TRBJ2-7, the CDR3 gives the full variable domain: GAGVSQSPSNKVTEKGKDVELRCDPISGHTALYWYRQSLGQGLEFLIYFQGNSAPDKSGLPSDRFSAERTGGSVSTLTIQRTQQEDSAVYLCASSLGLAGEFYEQYFGPGTRLTVT.

The chain uses TRBV7-9 and TRBJ1-2; tentative D call: TRBD1 (5 bases). Germline CDR1 reads SEHNR; CDR2 reads FQNEAQ (reference sequence). Trimming pared 2 bases from V and 5 bases from J, leaving 18 bases between. The CDR3 sequence is 16 residues long. The CDR3 protein is CASSLSPAGSGYGYTF. CDR3 nucleotide sequence: TGTGCCAGCAGCTTAAGTCCCGCAGGGTCGGGATATGGCTACACCTTC.

This sequence joins TRBV19 and TRBJ1-2, with TRBD1 matching over 8 bases. The CDR3 has 14 residues. CDR1 LNHDA and CDR2 SQIVND come from the germline V gene (reference sequence). V lost 7 bases to trimming and J lost 4 bases; unmatched junction nucleotides: 8. The CDR3 reads CASNAGTGPYGYTF. Written as DNA, the CDR3 is TGTGCCAGTAATGCCGGGACAGGTCCCTATGGCTACACCTTC.

This clone is a singleton in its sample. The CDR3 reads CASSLTSLNSPLHF. The CDR3 DNA follows: TGCGCCAGCAGCTTGACCTCGCTGAATTCACCCCTCCACTTT. The rearrangement joins TRBV5-1 to TRBJ1-6; D unclear. Germline values: CDR1 SGHRS, CDR2 YFSETQ. V lost 1 base and J lost 7, with 9 bases in between. CDR3 length: 14 residues.

The rearrangement links TRBV5-1 to TRBJ1-6; no clear D. This CDR3 comprises 14 residues. V was pared by 1 base and J by 10 bases, with 12 bases between. Germline CDR1 SGHRS, CDR2 YFSETQ. CDR3 sequence: CASSLQRGGSPLHF. The CDR3 bases are TGCGCCAGCAGCTTGCAACGGGGAGGATCACCCCTCCACTTT.

The rearrangement links TRBV27 to TRBJ1-5; 7 bases are shared with TRBD1. Germline CDR1 is MNHEY and CDR2 is SMNVEV (reference sequence). This CDR3 has 14 amino acids. Germline trimming cut 6 bases from V and 6 bases from J; bases unmatched to any gene: 8. CDR3 amino acids: CASSATGSGQPQHF. The CDR3, as DNA: TGTGCCAGCAGCGCGACAGGGTCGGGTCAGCCCCAGCATTTT.

The DNA for the CDR3 is TGTGCCAGCAGAAGCCAGACTGGTGGGGCCAACGTCCTGACTTTC. It codes for CASRSQTGGANVLTF. V and J are TRBV7-2 and TRBJ2-6, with D hard to call. V was shortened by 6 bases and J by 3 bases, with 12 bases between the two germline ends. CDR3 length: 15 amino acids. CDR1 is SGHTA and CDR2 is FQGNSA in the germline V gene.

This clone appeared a single time. The J gene is TRBJ1-2, the V gene TRBV10-2, with D maybe TRBD1 (5 bases). There are 14 residues in the CDR3. Per the germline V gene, CDR1 is WSHSY and CDR2 is SAAADI. Trimming took 3 bases from V and 0 from J, leaving 8 bases between them. The CDR3 nucleotides are TGCGCCAGCAGTGACGGGGGTTCTAACTATGGCTACACCTTC. It encodes CASSDGGSNYGYTF.

V is TRBV5-1 and J is TRBJ2-7, with 9 bases that match TRBD1. The V and J ends lost 4 bases and 6 bases, in that order; junction bases with no gene match: 11. The length of the CDR3 is 15 residues. Germline CDR1 and CDR2: SGHRS and YFSETQ. As DNA, the CDR3 is TGCGCCAGCAGCCCAGGAGGGGACAGGGTACGCGAGCAGTACTTC. Translating it yields CASSPGGDRVREQYF. Together with reference TRBV5-1 and TRBJ2-7, the CDR3 gives the full variable domain: KAGVTQTPRYLIKTRGQQVTLSCSPISGHRSVSWYQQTPGQGLQFLFEYFSETQRNKGNFPGRFSGRQFSNSRSEMNVSTLELGDSALYLCASSPGGDRVREQYFGPGTRLTVT.

This rearrangement joins TRBV5-6 to TRBJ1-4, with D uncertain. CDR1 and CDR2 from the germline V gene are SGHDT and YYEEEE. The CDR3 has 16 amino acids. Trimming shortened V by 1 base and J by 4 bases, and 14 bases separated the two germline ends. The CDR3 region has the DNA TGTGCCAGCAGCTTGTTTCCGGGCGGCGGTAATGAAAAACTGTTTTTT. Protein: CASSLFPGGGNEKLFF. Based on the CDR3 plus reference TRBV5-6 and TRBJ1-4, the full variable domain is DAGVTQSPTHLIKTRGQQVTLRCSPKSGHDTVSWYQQALGQGPQFIFQYYEEEERQRGNFPDRFSGHQFPNYSSELNVNALLLGDSALYLCASSLFPGGGNEKLFFGSGTQLSVL.

V and J are TRBV12-5 and TRBJ1-2; D remains ambiguous. This CDR3 has 14 residues. Between the trimmed V and J ends, which lost 3 bases and 8 bases, there was a span of 16 bases. Germline CDR1 LGHNT, CDR2 FRNRAP. CDR3 region: CASGFPGRVDGYTF. The CDR3, as DNA: TGTGCTAGTGGTTTCCCCGGCAGAGTGGACGGCTACACCTTC.

This chain links TRBV4-1 with TRBJ2-5; 8 bases are a match to TRBD1. This CDR3 contains 15 residues. Germline assignment: CDR1 MGHRA and CDR2 YSYEKL. Unmatched junction bases numbered 8, after V lost 3 bases and J lost 5 bases. The CDR3 DNA reads TGCGCCAGCAGCCACCCCCAGGGGGCCTGGGAGACCCAGTACTTC. Protein product: CASSHPQGAWETQYF.

This chain connects TRBV5-1 to TRBJ1-4, with a tentative D call TRBD1 (6 bases). Germline CDR1 SGHRS, CDR2 YFSETQ. The CDR3 consists of 15 residues. V was clipped by 4 bases and J by 10 bases, with 20 bases between them. In DNA form, the CDR3 reads TGCGCCAGCAGCCCAGGGGAGGCAGGTCCATCAAAACTGTTTTTT. Translated, it gives CASSPGEAGPSKLFF.

In DNA, the CDR3 is TGCGCCAGCAGTGAGTCTGGCATATCTAGCGCTTTCTTT. Its translation: CASSESGISSAFF. This chain connects TRBV10-1 to TRBJ1-1; no definite D call. CDR1 is WNHNN, CDR2 SYGVQD, per germline (reference sequence). With 0 bases removed from V and 11 bases from J, the gap between germline ends came to 13 bases. This CDR3 region has 13 residues.

Here the CDR3 reads CASSYEGTNGEKLFF. As DNA, the CDR3 is TGCGCCAGCAGCTACGAGGGGACAAACGGGGAAAAACTGTTTTTT. This chain connects TRBV5-1 to TRBJ1-4, with a weak D call TRBD1 (6 bases). Germline CDR1 is SGHRS and CDR2 is YFSETQ. V lost 3 bases, J lost 8 bases, and 17 bases lay in between. CDR3 size: 15 residues. Filled out from reference TRBV5-1 and TRBJ1-4, the complete variable domain reads KAGVTQTPRYLIKTRGQQVTLSCSPISGHRSVSWYQQTPGQGLQFLFEYFSETQRNKGNFPGRFSGRQFSNSRSEMNVSTLELGDSALYLCASSYEGTNGEKLFFGSGTQLSVL.